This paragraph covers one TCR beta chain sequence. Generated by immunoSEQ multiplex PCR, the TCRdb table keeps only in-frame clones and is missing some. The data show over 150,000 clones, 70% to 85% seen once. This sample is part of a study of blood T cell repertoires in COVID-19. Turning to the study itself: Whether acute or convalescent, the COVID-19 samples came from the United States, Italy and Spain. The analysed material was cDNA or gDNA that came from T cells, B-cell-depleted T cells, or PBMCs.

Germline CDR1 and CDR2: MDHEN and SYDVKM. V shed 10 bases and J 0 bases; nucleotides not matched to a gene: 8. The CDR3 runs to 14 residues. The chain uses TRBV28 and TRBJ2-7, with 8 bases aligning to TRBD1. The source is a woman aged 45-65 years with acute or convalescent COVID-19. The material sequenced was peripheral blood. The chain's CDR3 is CATHPTGVSYEQYF. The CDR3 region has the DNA TGTGCCACCCACCCGACAGGGGTCTCCTACGAGCAGTACTTC.